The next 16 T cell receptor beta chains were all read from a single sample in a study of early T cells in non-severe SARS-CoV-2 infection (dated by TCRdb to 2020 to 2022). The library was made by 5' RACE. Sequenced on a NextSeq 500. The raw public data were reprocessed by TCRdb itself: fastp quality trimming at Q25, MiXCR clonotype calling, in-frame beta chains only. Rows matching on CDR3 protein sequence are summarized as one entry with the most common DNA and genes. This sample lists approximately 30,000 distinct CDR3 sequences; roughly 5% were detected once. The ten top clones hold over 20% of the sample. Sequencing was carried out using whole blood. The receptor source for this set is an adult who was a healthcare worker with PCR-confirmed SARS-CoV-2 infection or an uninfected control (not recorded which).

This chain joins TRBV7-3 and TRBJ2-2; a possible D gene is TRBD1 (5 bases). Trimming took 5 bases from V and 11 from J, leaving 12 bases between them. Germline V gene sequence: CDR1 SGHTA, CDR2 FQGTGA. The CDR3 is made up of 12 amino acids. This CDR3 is CASSIDRGELFF. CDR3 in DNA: TGTGCCAGCAGCATTGACAGAGGCGAGCTGTTTTTT.

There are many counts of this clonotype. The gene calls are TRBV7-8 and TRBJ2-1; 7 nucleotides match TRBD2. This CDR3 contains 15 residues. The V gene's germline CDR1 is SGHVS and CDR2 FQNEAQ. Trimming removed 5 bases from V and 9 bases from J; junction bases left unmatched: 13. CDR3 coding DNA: TGTGCCAGCAGCCAGGTTCTTAGGTCGGGGGGTGAGCAGTTCTTC. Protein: CASSQVLRSGGEQFF.

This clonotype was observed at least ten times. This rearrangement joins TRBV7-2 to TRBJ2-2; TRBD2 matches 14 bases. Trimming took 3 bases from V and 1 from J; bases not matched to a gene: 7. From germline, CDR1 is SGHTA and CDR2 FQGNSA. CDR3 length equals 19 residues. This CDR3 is CASSFPTSGGAMNTGELFF. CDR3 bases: TGTGCCAGCAGCTTCCCGACTAGCGGGGGGGCAATGAACACCGGGGAGCTGTTTTTT.

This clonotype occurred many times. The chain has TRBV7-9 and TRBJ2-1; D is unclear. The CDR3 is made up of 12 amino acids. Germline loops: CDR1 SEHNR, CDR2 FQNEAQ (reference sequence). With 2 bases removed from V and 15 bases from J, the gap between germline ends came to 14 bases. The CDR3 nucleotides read TGTGCCAGCAGCTTATCGTTAGGAACACCGTTCTTC. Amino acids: CASSLSLGTPFF.

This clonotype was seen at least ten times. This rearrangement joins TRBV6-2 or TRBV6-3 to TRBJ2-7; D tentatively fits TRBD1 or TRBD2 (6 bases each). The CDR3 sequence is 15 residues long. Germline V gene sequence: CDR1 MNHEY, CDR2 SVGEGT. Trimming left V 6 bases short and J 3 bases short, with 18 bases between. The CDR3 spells CASSTGGSYRYEQYF. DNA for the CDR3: TGTGCCAGCAGCACCGGGGGCAGCTACCGCTACGAGCAGTACTTC.

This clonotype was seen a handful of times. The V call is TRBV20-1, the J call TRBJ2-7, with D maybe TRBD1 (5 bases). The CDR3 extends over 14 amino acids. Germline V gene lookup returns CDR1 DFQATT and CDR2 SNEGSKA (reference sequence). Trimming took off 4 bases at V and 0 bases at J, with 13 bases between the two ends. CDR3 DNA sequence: TGCAGTGCTATTCGTGGGGCCAGCTCCTACGAGCAGTACTTC. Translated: CSAIRGASSYEQYF.

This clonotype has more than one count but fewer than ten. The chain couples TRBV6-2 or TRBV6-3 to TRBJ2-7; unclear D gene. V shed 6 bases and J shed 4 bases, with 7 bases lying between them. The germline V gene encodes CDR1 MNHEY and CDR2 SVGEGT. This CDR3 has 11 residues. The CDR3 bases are TGTGCCAGCAGCACCCAATACGAGCAGTACTTC. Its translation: CASSTQYEQYF.

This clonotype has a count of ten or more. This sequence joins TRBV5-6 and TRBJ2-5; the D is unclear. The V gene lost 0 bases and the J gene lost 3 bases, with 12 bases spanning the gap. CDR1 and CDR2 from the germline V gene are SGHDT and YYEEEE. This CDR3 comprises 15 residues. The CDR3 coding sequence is TGTGCCAGCAGCTTGGGTGAGAAGGGAAAAGAGACCCAGTACTTC. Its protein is CASSLGEKGKETQYF.

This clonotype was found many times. CDR3: CASSLELAFSYEQYF. The CDR3 DNA is TGTGCCAGCAGTTTGGAACTAGCCTTCTCCTACGAGCAGTACTTC. This rearrangement joins TRBV12-3 or TRBV12-4 to TRBJ2-7, with D maybe TRBD2 (6 bases). Trimming removed 3 bases from V and 0 bases from J, with 12 bases in between. The CDR3 has 15 residues.

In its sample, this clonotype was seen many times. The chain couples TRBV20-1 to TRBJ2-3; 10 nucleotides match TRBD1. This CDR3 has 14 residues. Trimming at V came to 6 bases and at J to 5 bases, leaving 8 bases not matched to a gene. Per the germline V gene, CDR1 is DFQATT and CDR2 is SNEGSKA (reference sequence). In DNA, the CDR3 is TGCAGTGCAATACCCGGGACAGGGGAAGATACGCAGTATTTT. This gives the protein CSAIPGTGEDTQYF.

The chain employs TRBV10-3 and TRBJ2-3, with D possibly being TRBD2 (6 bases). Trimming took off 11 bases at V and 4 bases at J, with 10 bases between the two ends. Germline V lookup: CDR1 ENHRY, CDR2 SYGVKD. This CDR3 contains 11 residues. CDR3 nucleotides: TGTGCCGGTGGGGAGGCAGATACGCAGTATTTT. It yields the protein CAGGEADTQYF.

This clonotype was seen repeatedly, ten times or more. CDR3 region: CASSWQNLQYHEQFF. DNA for the CDR3: TGTGCCAGCAGTTGGCAGAACCTACAATATCATGAGCAGTTCTTC. The chain is built from TRBV12-3 or TRBV12-4 and TRBJ2-1; D gene unclear. The V gene lost 4 bases and the J gene lost 8 bases, with 18 bases spanning the gap. The CDR3 spans 15 residues.

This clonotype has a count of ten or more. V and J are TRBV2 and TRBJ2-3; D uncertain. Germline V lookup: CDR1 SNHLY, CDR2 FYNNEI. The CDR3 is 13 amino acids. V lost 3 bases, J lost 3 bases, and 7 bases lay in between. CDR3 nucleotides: TGTGCCAGCAGTGAGAGTACAACAGATACGCAGTATTTT. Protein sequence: CASSESTTDTQYF. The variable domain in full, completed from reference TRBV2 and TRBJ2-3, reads EPEVTQTPSHQVTQMGQEVILRCVPISNHLYFYWYRQILGQKVEFLVSFYNNEISEKSEIFDDQFSVERPDGSNFTLKIRSTKLEDSAMYFCASSESTTDTQYFGPGTRLTVL.

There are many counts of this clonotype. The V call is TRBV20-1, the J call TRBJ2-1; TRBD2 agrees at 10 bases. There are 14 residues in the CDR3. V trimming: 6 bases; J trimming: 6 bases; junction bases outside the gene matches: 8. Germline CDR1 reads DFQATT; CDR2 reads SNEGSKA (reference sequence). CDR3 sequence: CSAPLAGVGNEQFF. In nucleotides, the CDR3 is TGCAGTGCCCCTCTAGCGGGAGTGGGCAATGAGCAGTTCTTC.

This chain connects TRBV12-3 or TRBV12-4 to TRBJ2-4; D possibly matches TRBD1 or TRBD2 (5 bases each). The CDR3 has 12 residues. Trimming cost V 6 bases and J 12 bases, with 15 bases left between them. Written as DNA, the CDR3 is TGTGCCAGCAGAGGGACCGCTACCGGTCAGTACTTC. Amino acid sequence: CASRGTATGQYF.

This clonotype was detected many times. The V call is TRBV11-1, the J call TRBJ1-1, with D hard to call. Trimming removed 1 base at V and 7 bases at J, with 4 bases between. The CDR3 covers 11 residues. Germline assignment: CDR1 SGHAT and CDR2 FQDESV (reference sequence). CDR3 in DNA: TGTGCCAGCAGCTTAGGGGGTGAAGCTTTCTTT. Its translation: CASSLGGEAFF.